This TCR beta chain was recorded in a study of OX40 agonist ivuxolimab in advanced cancers. Across the whole study: Three partial responders included one hepatocellular carcinoma patient and two cutaneous melanoma patients.

This clone was counted a single time. Its matching antigen is unknown. Peripheral blood came from all dose cohorts at three timepoints. Trimming cost V 5 bases and J 6 bases, with 16 bases left between them. Germline CDR1 is SSHAT and CDR2 is FNYEAQ (reference sequence). The CDR3 is 15 residues long. Study-level findings and limits: Some nonresponders also had low normalized T-cell clonal expansion. At 0.1 to 3.0 mg/kg, clonal expansion of CD4+ and CD8+ blood T cells had occurred by week 6.

Profiled with immunoSEQ multiplex PCR; TCRdb holds only in-frame clones, not every one. The repertoire includes 60,000 to 70,000 clones, about 91% of them detected once, and about an eighth sits in the top ten. This rearrangement joins TRBV7-7 to TRBJ2-2, with D tentatively TRBD1 (5 bases). This receptor was identified in an adult with an advanced solid tumor such as melanoma, head and neck, liver or kidney cancer. The sample in question was CD4+ or CD8+ T cells sorted from blood, obtained in a trial of the OX40 agonist ivuxolimab. CDR3 sequence (DNA): TGTGCCAGCAGCCGTGGGGCTAGTGGGCCCGGGGAGCTGTTTTTT. It yields the protein CASSRGASGPGELFF.